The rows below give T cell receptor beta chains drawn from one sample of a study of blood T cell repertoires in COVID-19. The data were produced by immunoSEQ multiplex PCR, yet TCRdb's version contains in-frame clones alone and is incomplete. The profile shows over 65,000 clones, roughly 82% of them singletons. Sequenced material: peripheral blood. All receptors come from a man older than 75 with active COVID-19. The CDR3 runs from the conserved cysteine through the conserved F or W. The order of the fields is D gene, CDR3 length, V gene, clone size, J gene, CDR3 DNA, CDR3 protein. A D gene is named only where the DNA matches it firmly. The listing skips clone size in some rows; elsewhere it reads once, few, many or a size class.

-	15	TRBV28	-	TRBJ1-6	TGTGCCAGCATCATCTCGGGGGGGTATAATTCACCCCTCCACTTT	CASIISGGYNSPLHF
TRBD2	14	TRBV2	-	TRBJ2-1	TGTGCCAGCATAGGCGGGGGGGCCGGAACTGAGCAGTTCTTC	CASIGGGAGTEQFF
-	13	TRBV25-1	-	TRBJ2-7	TGTGCCAGCAAAACGACACTCTCCTACGAGCAGTACTTC	CASKTTLSYEQYF
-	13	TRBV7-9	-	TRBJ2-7	TGTGCCAGCAGCTTAGCGGGCCCGGGGGAGCAGTACTTC	CASSLAGPGEQYF
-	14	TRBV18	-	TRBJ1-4	TGTGCCAGCTCAAAAGACACAACTAATGAAAAACTGTTTTTT	CASSKDTTNEKLFF
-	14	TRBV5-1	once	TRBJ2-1	TGCGCCAGCAGCACAGCTCAGGGGCGGAATGAGCAGTTCTTC	CASSTAQGRNEQFF
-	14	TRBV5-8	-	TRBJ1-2	TGTGCCAGCAGCTTGGGAGGACAGCTAGTAAAGGGAACCTTC	CASSLGGQLVKGTF
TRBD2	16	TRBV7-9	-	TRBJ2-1	TGTGCCAGCAGCTTCCCGGGAGGGCGCGGTATCAATGAGCAGTTCTTC	CASSFPGGRGINEQFF
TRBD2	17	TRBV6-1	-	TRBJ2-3	TGTGCCAGCAGTGAACTCCCTAGCGGGGGGGCCGGCGATACGCAGTATTTT	CASSELPSGGAGDTQYF
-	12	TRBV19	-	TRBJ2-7	TGTGCCAGTAGTTCCAGGGTCCACGAGCAGTACTTC	CASSSRVHEQYF
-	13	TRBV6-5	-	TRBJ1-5	TGTGCCAGCAGTTTACGGTTTAATCAGCCCCAGCATTTT	CASSLRFNQPQHF
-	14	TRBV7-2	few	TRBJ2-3	TGTGCCAGCAGCTTAGGGAGCCCCACAGATACGCAGTATTTT	CASSLGSPTDTQYF
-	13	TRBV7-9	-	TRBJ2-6	TGTGCCAGCAGCTTTTCGGGGGCCAACGTCCTGACTTTC	CASSFSGANVLTF
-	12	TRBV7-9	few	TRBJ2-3	TGTGCCAGCAGCGACCCCGGGAGTGGGCAGTATTTT	CASSDPGSGQYF
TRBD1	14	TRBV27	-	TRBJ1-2	TGTGCCAGCAGTTCCCAGGGGGCGGGCTATGGCTACACCTTC	CASSSQGAGYGYTF
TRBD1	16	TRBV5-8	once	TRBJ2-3	TGTGCCAGCAGCTTGTTCACTGGGACAGGGCGAGATACGCAGTATTTT	CASSLFTGTGRDTQYF
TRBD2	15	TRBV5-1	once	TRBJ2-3	TGCGCCAGCAGCTTGGGCGGGGGGAGCACAGATACGCAGTATTTT	CASSLGGGSTDTQYF
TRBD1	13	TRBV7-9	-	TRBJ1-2	TGTGCCAGCAGCAACGACAGGGTCGACGGCTACACCTTC	CASSNDRVDGYTF
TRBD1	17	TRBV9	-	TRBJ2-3	TGTGCCAGCAGCGCCCAAGCCGGGACAGGGGGCACAGATACGCAGTATTTT	CASSAQAGTGGTDTQYF
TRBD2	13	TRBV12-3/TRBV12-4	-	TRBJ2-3	TGTGCCAGCGGCCACGGGGGGGGAGATACGCAGTATTTT	CASGHGGGDTQYF
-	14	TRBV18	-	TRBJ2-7	TGTGCCAGCTCACCACCGTCGGTGGGGGGCGAGCAGTACTTC	CASSPPSVGGEQYF
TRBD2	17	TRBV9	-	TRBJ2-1	TGTGCCAGCAGCGTAGCTATGAGACTAGCGGGGCACAATGAGCAGTTCTTC	CASSVAMRLAGHNEQFF
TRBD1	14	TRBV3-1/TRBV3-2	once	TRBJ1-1	TGTGCCAGCAGCCCAGGGACAGTGAACACTGAAGCTTTCTTT	CASSPGTVNTEAFF
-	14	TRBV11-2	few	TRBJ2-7	TGTGCCAGCAGCCCACGACAGTATACCCACGAGCAGTACTTC	CASSPRQYTHEQYF
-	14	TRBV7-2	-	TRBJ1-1	TGTGCCAGCAGCTTAGTTCTTCAGGGGAGTGAAGCTTTCTTT	CASSLVLQGSEAFF
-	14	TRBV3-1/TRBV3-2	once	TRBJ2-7	TGTGCCAGCAGCGTCCGACAGACAACCTACGAGCAGTACTTC	CASSVRQTTYEQYF
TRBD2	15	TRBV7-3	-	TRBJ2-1	TGTGCCAGCAGCCATACTAGCGGGAGTGTTGATGAGCAGTTCTTC	CASSHTSGSVDEQFF
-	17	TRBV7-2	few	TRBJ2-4	TGTGCCAGCAGCCAAACTAGTTCGCGGGGAAAACAAATCATTCAGTACTTC	CASSQTSSRGKQIIQYF
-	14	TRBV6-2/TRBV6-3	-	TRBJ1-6	TGTGCCAGCAGTTACGGAGTTAACCGTGCACCCCTCCACTTT	CASSYGVNRAPLHF
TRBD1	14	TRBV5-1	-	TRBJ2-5	TGCGCCAGCAGCCTCGACAGGGCAACAGAGACCCAGTACTTC	CASSLDRATETQYF
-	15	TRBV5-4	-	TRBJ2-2	TGTGCCAGCAGCTTGGCGGTCGCTGGCACCGGGGAGCTGTTTTTT	CASSLAVAGTGELFF
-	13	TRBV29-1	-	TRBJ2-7	TGCAGCGGTAAGGTGGACACATCCTACGAGCAGTACTTC	CSGKVDTSYEQYF
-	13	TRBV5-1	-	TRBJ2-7	TGCGCCAGCAGCAAGGACACCTCCTACGAGCAGTACTTC	CASSKDTSYEQYF
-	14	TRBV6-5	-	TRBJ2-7	TGTGCCAGCAGACCCGGACAGTACTCCTACGAGCAGTACTTC	CASRPGQYSYEQYF
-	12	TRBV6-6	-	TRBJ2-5	TGTGCCAGCAGTTCAGGATTGGAGACCCAGTACTTC	CASSSGLETQYF
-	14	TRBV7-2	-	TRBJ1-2	TGTGCCAGCAGCTTCAATCAGGGTGACTATGGCTACACCTTC	CASSFNQGDYGYTF
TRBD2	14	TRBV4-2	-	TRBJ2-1	TGTGCCAGCAGCCTCGGGGGGGGTGGGAATGAGCAGTTCTTC	CASSLGGGGNEQFF
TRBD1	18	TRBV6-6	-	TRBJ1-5	TGTGCCAGCAGTCCGGGACAGGGGGCTGCCGGGGGCAATCAGCCCCAGCATTTT	CASSPGQGAAGGNQPQHF
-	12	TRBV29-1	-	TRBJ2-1	TGCAGCGTTGGGCGGGATTTCAATGAGCAGTTCTTC	CSVGRDFNEQFF
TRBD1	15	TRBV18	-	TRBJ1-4	TGTGCCAGCTCACCACTCGGGACAGTTGTGGAAAAACTGTTTTTT	CASSPLGTVVEKLFF
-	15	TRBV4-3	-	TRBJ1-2	TGCGCCAGCAGCCAAGATCGGTCGGGAGACTATGGCTACACCTTC	CASSQDRSGDYGYTF
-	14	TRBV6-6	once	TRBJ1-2	TGTGCCAGCAGCCGCGGACGGGATAACTATGGCTACACCTTC	CASSRGRDNYGYTF
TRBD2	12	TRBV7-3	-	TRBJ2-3	TGTGCCAGCAGCTCGGGACTAGGTCGCCGGTATTTT	CASSSGLGRRYF
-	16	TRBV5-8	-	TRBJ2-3	TGTGCCAGCAGCTTGGGACTAAGCGGTGATGCAGATACGCAGTATTTT	CASSLGLSGDADTQYF
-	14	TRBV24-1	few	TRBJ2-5	TGTGCCACCAGTGATTCCGGGAAGCAAGAGACCCAGTACTTC	CATSDSGKQETQYF
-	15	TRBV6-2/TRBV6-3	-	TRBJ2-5	TGTGCCAGCAGTTTAAGCCCTCACCCGTCCGGGACCCAGTACTTC	CASSLSPHPSGTQYF
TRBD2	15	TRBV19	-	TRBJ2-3	TGTGCCAGTGGTCGACTAGCGGGAGGAGCAGATACGCAGTATTTT	CASGRLAGGADTQYF